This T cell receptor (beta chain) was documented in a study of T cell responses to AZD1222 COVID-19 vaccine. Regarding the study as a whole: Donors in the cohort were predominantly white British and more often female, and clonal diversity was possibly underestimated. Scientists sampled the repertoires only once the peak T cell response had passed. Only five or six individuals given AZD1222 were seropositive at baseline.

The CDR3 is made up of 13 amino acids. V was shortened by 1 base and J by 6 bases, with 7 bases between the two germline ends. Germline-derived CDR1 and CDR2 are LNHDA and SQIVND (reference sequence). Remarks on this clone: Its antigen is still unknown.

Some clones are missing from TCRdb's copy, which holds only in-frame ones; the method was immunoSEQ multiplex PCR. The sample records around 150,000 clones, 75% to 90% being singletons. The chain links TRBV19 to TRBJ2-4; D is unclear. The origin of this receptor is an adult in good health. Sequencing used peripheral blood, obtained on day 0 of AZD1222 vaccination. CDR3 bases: TGTGCCAGTAGTATAGGAGTAGGAAACATTCAGTACTTC. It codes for CASSIGVGNIQYF.